This entry concerns a single T cell receptor beta chain. The source of the sample is a study of blood T cell repertoires in COVID-19. Study background: There were acute and convalescent COVID-19 samples, and they came from the United States, Italy and Spain.

Profiled with immunoSEQ multiplex PCR; TCRdb holds only in-frame clones, not every one. The data show a few hundred thousand clones, with over 75% seen just once and 3.5% to 5.5% held by the top ten. Trimming took 6 bases from V and 11 from J, leaving 24 bases between them. The CDR3 is 15 amino acids. Germline loops: CDR1 MDHEN, CDR2 SYDVKM. The sequenced material came from PBMCs or T cells enriched from blood (not recorded which). This chain uses TRBV28 with TRBJ2-3; a weak D match, TRBD2 (7 bases). The receptor was isolated from a man aged 25-45 years with acute COVID-19. The CDR3 bases are TGTGCCAGCAGCGGAACAGGGAGGGGGTTGGGAGGGCAGTATTTT. This sequence encodes CASSGTGRGLGGQYF.